This T cell receptor (beta chain) was identified during a study of blood T cell repertoires in COVID-19. Study overall: Italy, Spain and the United States were the sources of the convalescent and acute COVID-19 samples.

In the authors' workflow: Amplification from reference gene primers served as the basis for estimated nucleated cell counts. Sequencing used immunoSEQ multiplex PCR; TCRdb keeps in-frame clones, though not all of them. That table furnishes V, J and clone size, whereas the DNA furnished D and trimming. The data show 250,000 to 350,000 clones, about 87% seen once. One Seattle source followed patients from active infection through their disease course. The length of the CDR3 is 15 residues. Germline V gene data show CDR1 as MNHNY and CDR2 as SVGAGI (reference sequence). The junction had 7 bases not matched to a gene; V was cut back by 5 bases and J by 4 bases.

The sequencing sample was made of peripheral blood. The V and J genes are TRBV6-6 and TRBJ1-4; 7 bases are a match to TRBD1. This clonotype originated in a woman between 50 and 59 years old with COVID-19, enrolled during active disease. The CDR3 sequence is CASSRSGQVNEKLFF. CDR3 nucleotides: TGTGCCAGCAGTCGCTCCGGACAGGTTAATGAAAAACTGTTTTTT.